This T cell receptor (beta chain) stems from a study of technical replicates of blood from several donors. TCRdb's table, derived via immunoSEQ multiplex PCR, lists solely in-frame clones and lacks some. The data show 95,000 or so clones, with about 95% seen just once and about 0.36% held by the top ten. The CDR3 spans 15 residues. CDR1 and CDR2 from the germline V gene are SGHNT and YYREEE (reference sequence). Trimming removed 6 bases from V and 5 bases from J; junction bases left unmatched: 7. This clonotype originated in a human donor in good health. Specimen: T cells isolated from PBMCs. The chain is built from TRBV5-4 and TRBJ2-2; 10 positions agree with TRBD2. For the CDR3, the DNA is TGTGCCAGCACCGACAGCGGGAGGGGTACCGGGGAGCTGTTTTTT. Translating gives CASTDSGRGTGELFF.